Following are 7 T cell receptor beta chains from one sample sequenced in a study of human T cells and chemical hapten exposure. The sample's time point: patch test 1, 2 weeks after DPC sensitization. Treatment defined: therapeutic diphenylcyclopropenone sensitization with weekly scalp DPC. TCRdb re-called the RACE reads through MiXCR, storing one row per CDR3 protein. The table lists 340,000 or so distinct CDR3 sequences, 5.5% to 8% of them singletons. This specimen was whole blood, taken in connection with sensitization to the hapten diphenylcyclopropenone (DPC). The source of these receptors is a woman younger than 35 with alopecia areata. Some clones in this sample may be carry-over from other donors' samples.

This clonotype was counted ten times or more. In nucleotides, the CDR3 is TGCGCCAGCAGCGTAGGACAGGCAGATACGCAGTATTTT. It specifies CASSVGQADTQYF. The chain has TRBV5-1 and TRBJ2-3; 7 nucleotides match TRBD1. The CDR3 length is 13 residues. Germline values: CDR1 SGHRS, CDR2 YFSETQ. Losses at the gene ends were 4 bases for V and 4 bases for J; bases not matched to a gene: 3.

In its sample, this clonotype was seen many times. The chain carries TRBV4-3 and TRBJ2-2, with 8 positions matching TRBD2. Germline V gene lookup returns CDR1 LGHNA and CDR2 YSLEER. V lost 4 bases and J lost 4; bases outside the gene matches: 14. This CDR3 spans 18 amino acids. This CDR3 reads CASSRSGQRGSRTGELFF. CDR3 bases: TGCGCCAGCAGCCGAAGTGGGCAGCGGGGGTCGCGCACCGGGGAGCTGTTTTTT.

This clonotype has only a few counts. This chain connects TRBV20-1 to TRBJ2-3, with 9 positions matching TRBD1. CDR3 size: 14 residues. The germline gives CDR1 DFQATT, CDR2 SNEGSKA (reference sequence). The ends lost 6 bases at V and 5 bases at J; junction bases unmatched: 9. Here the CDR3 reads CSAHGGQGIDTQYF. As DNA, the CDR3 is TGCAGTGCGCATGGGGGACAGGGAATAGATACGCAGTATTTT.

The V call is TRBV5-5, the J call TRBJ2-5; D is unclear. This CDR3 is 12 amino acids long. Germline CDR1 reads SGHKS; CDR2 reads YYEKEE (reference sequence). Trimming took 0 bases from V and 4 from J, leaving 4 bases between them. CDR3 bases: TGTGCCAGCAGCTTGGCCTTAGAGACCCAGTACTTC. Translated, it gives CASSLALETQYF. Looking up the rest from reference TRBV5-5 and TRBJ2-5 gives the full variable domain: DAGVTQSPTHLIKTRGQQVTLRCSPISGHKSVSWYQQVLGQGPQFIFQYYEKEERGRGNFPDRFSARQFPNYSSELNVNALLLGDSALYLCASSLALETQYFGPGTRLLVL.

The CDR3: CASSLLGRGSSPLHF. CDR3 nucleotide sequence: TGTGCCAGCAGTTTATTGGGCAGGGGTAGTTCACCCCTCCACTTT. This chain connects TRBV27 to TRBJ1-6; a possible D gene is TRBD1 (6 bases). This CDR3 spans 15 amino acids. Deletions cut 1 base from V and 9 bases from J, with 13 bases between. Germline loops: CDR1 MNHEY, CDR2 SMNVEV (reference sequence).

The chain carries TRBV4-1 and TRBJ1-2; maybe TRBD1 (5 bases). CDR1 and CDR2 (germline): MGHRA, YSYEKL. Trimming pared 0 bases from V and 3 bases from J, leaving 11 bases between. This CDR3 spans 15 amino acids. The CDR3 sequence: CASSQDPGDYYGYTF. CDR3 DNA: TGCGCCAGCAGCCAAGATCCGGGGGACTACTATGGCTACACCTTC.

This clonotype was picked up many times. The chain couples TRBV4-2 to TRBJ1-3; 8 bases agree with TRBD1. The CDR3 is 17 amino acids. The V and J ends lost 2 bases and 0 bases, in that order; junction bases with no gene match: 6. Germline CDR1 is LGHNA and CDR2 is YNFKEQ. The DNA of the CDR3 is TGTGCCAGCAGCCAACTGGGACAGGCAACCTCTGGAAACACCATATATTTT. Residues: CASSQLGQATSGNTIYF.